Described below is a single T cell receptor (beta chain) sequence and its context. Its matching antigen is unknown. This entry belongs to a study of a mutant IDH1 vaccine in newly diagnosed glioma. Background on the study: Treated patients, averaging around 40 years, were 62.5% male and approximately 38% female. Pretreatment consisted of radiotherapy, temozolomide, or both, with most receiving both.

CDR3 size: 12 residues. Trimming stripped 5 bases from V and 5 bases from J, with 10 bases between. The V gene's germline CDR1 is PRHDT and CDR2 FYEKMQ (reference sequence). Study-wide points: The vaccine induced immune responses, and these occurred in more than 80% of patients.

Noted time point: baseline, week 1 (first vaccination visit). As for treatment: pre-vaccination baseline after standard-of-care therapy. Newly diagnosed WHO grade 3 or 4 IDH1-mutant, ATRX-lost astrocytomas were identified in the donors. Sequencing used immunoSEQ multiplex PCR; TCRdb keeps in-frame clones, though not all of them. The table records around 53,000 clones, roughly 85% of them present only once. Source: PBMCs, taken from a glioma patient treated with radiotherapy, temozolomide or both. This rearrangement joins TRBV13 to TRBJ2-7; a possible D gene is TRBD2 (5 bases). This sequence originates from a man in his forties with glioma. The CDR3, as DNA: TGTGCCAGCAGCGCCACTAGAAACGAGCAGTACTTC. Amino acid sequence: CASSATRNEQYF.